This T cell receptor beta chain comes out of a study of blood T cells in healthy people across ages. There were healthy Caucasian individuals from Russia, aged roughly 6 to 100, serving as donors. A second about 7 to 11 cycle PCR used barcoded and J-beta primers. TCRdb re-analysed the 5' RACE reads in MiXCR, keeping a single row per CDR3 protein. The profile covers 920,000 or so distinct CDR3 sequences, with 45% appearing a single time and approximately 20% taken by the ten largest. Trimming shortened V by 1 base and J by 2 bases, and 14 bases separated the two germline ends. Germline values: CDR1 SGHRS, CDR2 YFSETQ. CDR3 size: 16 residues.

The J gene is TRBJ2-3, the V gene TRBV5-1, with D maybe TRBD2 (6 bases). This TCR was sampled from a woman aged 60-75 years in good health. The sample was blood. The CDR3 sequence is CASSLWAGDFTDTQYF. The CDR3 DNA follows: TGCGCCAGCAGCTTGTGGGCTGGGGACTTCACAGATACGCAGTATTTT. The full variable domain, completed using reference TRBV5-1 and TRBJ2-3, is KAGVTQTPRYLIKTRGQQVTLSCSPISGHRSVSWYQQTPGQGLQFLFEYFSETQRNKGNFPGRFSGRQFSNSRSEMNVSTLELGDSALYLCASSLWAGDFTDTQYFGPGTRLTVL.